The 15 T cell receptor beta chains below all came from one sample that was sequenced in a study of CD4+ T cells in melanoma. Using immunoSEQ multiplex PCR, the repertoire was profiled, and TCRdb retains in-frame clones only, with some absent. The sample yields 7,000 to 9,500 clones, approximately 70% seen once. The sequencing input was cells from a culture (not recorded whether cultured in vitro). These receptors were collected from a human donor with melanoma.

In this sample, this clone turned up a few times. The CDR3 region has the DNA TGTGCCAGCAGCCTGACAGGTCATAATTCACCCCTCCACTTT. Translation: CASSLTGHNSPLHF. V and J are TRBV2 and TRBJ1-6; maybe TRBD1 (6 bases). The CDR3 runs to 14 residues. Germline lookup yields CDR1 SNHLY and CDR2 FYNNEI. Trimming left V 6 bases short and J 5 bases short, with 11 bases between.

The V call is TRBV6-6, the J call TRBJ2-7; D possibly corresponds to TRBD1 (7 bases). This CDR3 comprises 13 residues. Germline CDR1 MNHNY, CDR2 SVGAGI (reference sequence). The ends were cut back, 8 bases at V and 3 bases at J, with 14 bases in the middle. The CDR3: CASRRDSVYEQYF. CDR3 DNA: TGTGCCAGCCGGAGGGACAGTGTCTACGAGCAGTACTTC.

This chain connects TRBV5-1 to TRBJ2-1, with TRBD1 as a possible D gene (5 bases). The germline CDR1 and CDR2 sequences are SGHRS and YFSETQ. Trimming removed 3 bases from V and 8 bases from J, with 12 bases in between. This CDR3 has 13 amino acids. The CDR3 loop is CASSSQGSDEQFF. For the CDR3, the DNA is TGCGCCAGCAGCTCGCAGGGTTCCGATGAGCAGTTCTTC.

This chain uses TRBV21-1 with TRBJ1-5. TRBV21-1 is recorded as a pseudogene. The CDR3 consists of 16 residues. The CDR3 nucleotides are TGTGCCAGCAGCAAGGGTGGGCAGGCGGGCAATCAGCCCCAGCATTTT. This encodes CASSKGGQAGNQPQHF.

V usage is TRBV19 and J usage is TRBJ1-3; no firm D call. Trimming stripped 3 bases from V and 2 bases from J, with 14 bases between. Per the germline V gene, CDR1 is LNHDA and CDR2 is SQIVND (reference sequence). This CDR3 is 16 amino acids long. The CDR3 DNA reads TGTGCCAGTAGTATCCGCACGGTCACAGCTGGAAACACCATATATTTT. Amino acid sequence: CASSIRTVTAGNTIYF.

The V and J genes are TRBV18 and TRBJ2-1, with D possibly TRBD1 on 6 matching bases. Germline CDR1 KGHSH, CDR2 LQKENI. Trimming stripped 2 bases from V and 5 bases from J, with 7 bases between. This CDR3 has 13 amino acids. CDR3 in amino acids: CASSPGGHNEQFF. The CDR3 DNA sequence: TGTGCCAGCTCACCAGGGGGCCACAATGAGCAGTTCTTC.

This rearrangement joins TRBV5-4 to TRBJ1-1; D perhaps matches TRBD1 (6 bases). The CDR3 has 14 residues. V was cut by 4 bases and J by 1 base, with 11 bases left in between. Germline loops: CDR1 SGHNT, CDR2 YYREEE (reference sequence). CDR3 DNA sequence: TGTGCCAGCAGCCGGGTGGACAGGAACACTGAAGCTTTCTTT. This translates into CASSRVDRNTEAFF. Combining the CDR3 with reference TRBV5-4 and TRBJ1-1 gives the whole variable domain ETGVTQSPTHLIKTRGQQVTLRCSSQSGHNTVSWYQQALGQGPQFIFQYYREEENGRGNFPPRFSGLQFPNYSSELNVNALELDDSALYLCASSRVDRNTEAFFGQGTRLTVV.

The V and J genes are TRBV5-1 and TRBJ2-7, with D tentatively TRBD2 (6 bases). V lost 7 bases and J lost 7, with 18 bases in between. The CDR3 length is 13 residues. Germline CDR1 is SGHRS and CDR2 is YFSETQ. CDR3 nucleotides: TGCGCCAGCCACGAGGGGCTACGGGGGGAGCAGTACTTC. It encodes CASHEGLRGEQYF.

This clone has more than one count but fewer than ten. The genes are TRBV7-8 and TRBJ1-2; 8 bases line up with TRBD1. The CDR3 loop spans 15 amino acids. With 0 bases clipped from V and 4 bases from J, the junction kept 4 bases outside the gene matches. The germline gives CDR1 SGHVS, CDR2 FQNEAQ. CDR3 in DNA: TGTGCCAGCAGCTTAGCCGGGACAGGCTTCTATGGCTACACCTTC. Protein sequence: CASSLAGTGFYGYTF.

The chain carries TRBV18 and TRBJ2-7; 7 bases are shared with TRBD2. Germline V CDR1 and CDR2: KGHSH, LQKENI. The CDR3 spans 16 residues. V shed 0 bases and J 5 bases; nucleotides not matched to a gene: 10. DNA of the CDR3: TGTGCCAGCTCACCACCGGGGAGGGTAGGCAGGGACGAGCAGTACTTC. It encodes CASSPPGRVGRDEQYF. Drawing the rest from reference TRBV18 and TRBJ2-7, the complete variable domain is NAGVMQNPRHLVRRRGQEARLRCSPMKGHSHVYWYRQLPEEGLKFMVYLQKENIIDESGMPKERFSAEFPKEGPSILRIQQVVRGDSAAYFCASSPPGRVGRDEQYFGPGTRLTVT.

V is TRBV2 and J is TRBJ1-5; a possible D gene is TRBD1 (5 bases). The CDR3 sequence is 14 residues long. Germline CDR1 reads SNHLY; CDR2 reads FYNNEI. V was cut by 4 bases and J by 6 bases, with 13 bases left in between. The CDR3 DNA follows: TGTGCCAGCAGTGCAATAGGGGACGGTCAGCCCCAGCATTTT. Translation gives CASSAIGDGQPQHF.

The rearrangement joins TRBV14 to TRBJ2-6, with 7 bases identical to TRBD2. Trimming at V came to 3 bases and at J to 0 bases, leaving 2 bases not matched to a gene. The germline V gene encodes CDR1 SGHDN and CDR2 FVKESK. This CDR3 has 16 amino acids. The CDR3 nucleotides read TGTGCCAGCAGCCAGGGAGGGTACTCTGGGGCCAACGTCCTGACTTTC. It specifies CASSQGGYSGANVLTF.

The chain combines TRBV7-3 with TRBJ2-3; 7 nucleotides agree with TRBD2. The CDR3 is 15 residues long. V was clipped by 5 bases and J by 2 bases; unmatched bases: 7. Germline V gene data show CDR1 as SGHTA and CDR2 as FQGTGA. CDR3 region: CASSDTGGPTDTQYF. The CDR3, as DNA: TGTGCCAGCAGCGATACGGGGGGACCCACAGATACGCAGTATTTT.

V usage is TRBV6-5 and J usage is TRBJ2-7, with TRBD2 matching 10 bases. J lost 0 bases, V lost 5 bases, and 4 bases had no gene match. This CDR3 region has 15 residues. Germline V gene sequence: CDR1 MNHEY, CDR2 SVGAGI. This CDR3 reads CASSHSGGSSYEQYF. As DNA, the CDR3 is TGTGCCAGCAGTCATAGCGGGGGGAGCTCCTACGAGCAGTACTTC.

This chain links TRBV7-8 with TRBJ1-5, with 11 bases lining up with TRBD1. Unmatched junction bases numbered 6, after V lost 5 bases and J lost 3 bases. The CDR3 runs to 16 residues. Germline assignment: CDR1 SGHVS and CDR2 FQNEAQ. Here the CDR3 DNA reads TGTGCCAGCAGCCTATCCGGACAGGGGGCCAATCAGCCCCAGCATTTT. Translating gives CASSLSGQGANQPQHF.